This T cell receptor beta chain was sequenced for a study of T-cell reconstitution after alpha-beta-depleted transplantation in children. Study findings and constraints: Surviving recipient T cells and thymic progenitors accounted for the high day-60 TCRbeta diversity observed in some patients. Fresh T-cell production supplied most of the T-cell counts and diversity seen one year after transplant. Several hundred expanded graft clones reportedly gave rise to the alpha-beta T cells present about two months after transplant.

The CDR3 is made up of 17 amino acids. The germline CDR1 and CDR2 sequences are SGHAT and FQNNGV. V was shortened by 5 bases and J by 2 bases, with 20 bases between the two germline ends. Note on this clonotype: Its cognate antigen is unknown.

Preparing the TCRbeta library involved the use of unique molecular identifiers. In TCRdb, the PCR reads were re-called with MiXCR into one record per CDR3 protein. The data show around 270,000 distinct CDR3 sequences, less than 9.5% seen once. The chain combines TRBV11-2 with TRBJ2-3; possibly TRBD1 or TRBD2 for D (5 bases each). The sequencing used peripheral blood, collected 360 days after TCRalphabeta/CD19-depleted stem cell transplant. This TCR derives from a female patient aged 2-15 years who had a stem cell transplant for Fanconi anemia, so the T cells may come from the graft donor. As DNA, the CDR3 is TGTGCCAGCAGCCCGGGACCCGGGGTCGGGGCCACAGATACGCAGTATTTT. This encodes CASSPGPGVGATDTQYF.